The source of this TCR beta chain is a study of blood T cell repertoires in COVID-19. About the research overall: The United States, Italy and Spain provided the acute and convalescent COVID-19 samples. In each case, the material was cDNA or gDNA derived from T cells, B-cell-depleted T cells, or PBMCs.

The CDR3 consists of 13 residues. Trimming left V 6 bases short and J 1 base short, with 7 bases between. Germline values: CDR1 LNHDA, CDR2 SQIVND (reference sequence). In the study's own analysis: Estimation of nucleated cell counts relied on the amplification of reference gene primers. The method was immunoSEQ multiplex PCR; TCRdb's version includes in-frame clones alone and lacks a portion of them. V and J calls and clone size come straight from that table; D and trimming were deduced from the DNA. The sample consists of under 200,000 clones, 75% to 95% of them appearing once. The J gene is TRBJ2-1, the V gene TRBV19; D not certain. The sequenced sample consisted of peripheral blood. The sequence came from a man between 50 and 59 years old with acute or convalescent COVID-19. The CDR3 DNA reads TGTGCCAGTAGCCTCGGGTCCTACAATGAGCAGTTCTTC. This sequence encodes CASSLGSYNEQFF.